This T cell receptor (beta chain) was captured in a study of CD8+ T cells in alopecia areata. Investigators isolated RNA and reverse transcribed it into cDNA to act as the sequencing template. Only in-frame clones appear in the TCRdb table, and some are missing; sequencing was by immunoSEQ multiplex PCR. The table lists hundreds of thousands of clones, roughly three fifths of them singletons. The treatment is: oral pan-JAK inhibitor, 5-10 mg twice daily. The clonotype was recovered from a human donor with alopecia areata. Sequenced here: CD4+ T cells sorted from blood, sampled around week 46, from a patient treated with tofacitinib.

For the CDR3, the DNA is TGTGCCAGCAGTTTTCAGAGAGCAGATACGCAGTATTTT. Translation: CASSFQRADTQYF. The rearrangement uses TRBV6-1 and TRBJ2-3; D not resolved. The V end lost 5 bases, the J end lost 4 bases, and 10 bases lay between the germline ends. This CDR3 has 13 residues. CDR1 is MNHNS and CDR2 is SASEGT in the germline V gene.